Below are 26 T cell receptor beta chains sequenced from a single sample in a study of healthy donors' naive CD4 and CD8 T cells. A linear amplification protocol produced the TCR libraries from 400 to 550 ng of total RNA. TCRdb itself ran the reads through MiXCR, one entry per CDR3 protein. The data contain about 180,000 distinct CDR3 sequences, about 74% of them seen just once; the ten biggest clones take up more than 2%. The sequencing sample was made of naive CD4+ and CD8+ T cells sorted from blood, pooled from several donors. These receptors were taken from a pool of human donors in good health; the sample pools cells from several healthy donors.

This clonotype was counted only a few times. The V call is TRBV19, the J call TRBJ2-7; TRBD1 agrees at 7 bases. J gave up 2 bases and V 6 bases, and 7 bases lay outside the gene matches. This CDR3 has 14 residues. Germline V lookup: CDR1 LNHDA, CDR2 SQIVND (reference sequence). The CDR3 DNA reads TGTGCCAGTAGCGGGGCAGGGGGACCCTACGAGCAGTACTTC. Amino acid sequence: CASSGAGGPYEQYF.

The J gene is TRBJ1-2, the V gene TRBV6-2 or TRBV6-3; 10 positions agree with TRBD1. The V segment lost 5 bases and the J segment 5 bases; nucleotides outside the gene matches: 5. CDR3 size: 14 residues. Germline CDR1 MNHEY, CDR2 SVGEGT. Here the CDR3 DNA reads TGTGCCAGCAGTGTGATGGGACAGGGGTATGGCTACACCTTC. This translates into CASSVMGQGYGYTF.

This clonotype was seen a handful of times. V gene TRBV29-1 combines with J gene TRBJ1-1; 7 nucleotides agree with TRBD1. V lost 3 bases to trimming and J lost 4 bases; unmatched junction nucleotides: 2. The CDR3 is made up of 12 amino acids. The germline CDR1 and CDR2 sequences are SQVTM and ANQGSEA. The CDR3 coding sequence is TGCAGCGTTGACCCAGGGGGCACTGAAGCTTTCTTT. Protein: CSVDPGGTEAFF. Supplemented by reference TRBV29-1 and TRBJ1-1, the full variable domain reads SAVISQKPSRDICQRGTSLTIQCQVDSQVTMMFWYRQQPGQSLTLIATANQGSEATYESGFVIDKFPISRPNLTFSTLTVSNMSPEDSSIYLCSVDPGGTEAFFGQGTRLTVV.

The chain employs TRBV29-1 and TRBJ1-1; D remains unclear. CDR3 length: 11 residues. The V end lost 7 bases, the J end lost 5 bases, and 11 bases lay between the germline ends. The germline CDR1 and CDR2 sequences are SQVTM and ANQGSEA. In DNA, the CDR3 is TGCAGCGCGTTGGCACGGACTGAAGCTTTCTTT. Its protein product is CSALARTEAFF.

The rearrangement uses TRBV11-1 and TRBJ2-1, with D uncertain. The CDR3 sequence is 15 residues long. Per germline, CDR1 SGHAT and CDR2 FQDESV (reference sequence). V was clipped by 5 bases and J by 2 bases, with 13 bases between them. The CDR3 region is CASSAKGFPYNEQFF. The CDR3 region has the DNA TGTGCCAGCAGCGCGAAGGGCTTTCCCTACAATGAGCAGTTCTTC.

V usage is TRBV27 and J usage is TRBJ1-1, with D uncertain. The V and J ends lost 1 base and 4 bases respectively, with 10 bases between them. The CDR3 consists of 14 residues. The V gene's germline CDR1 is MNHEY and CDR2 SMNVEV (reference sequence). CDR3 sequence reads: CASSLLGAGTEAFF. The CDR3 nucleotides are TGTGCCAGCAGTTTATTGGGTGCCGGCACTGAAGCTTTCTTT.

V usage is TRBV27 and J usage is TRBJ2-2; TRBD2 is a possible D gene (5 bases). The V and J ends lost 0 bases and 4 bases respectively, with 9 bases between them. CDR1 is MNHEY, CDR2 SMNVEV, per germline (reference sequence). The CDR3 sequence is 15 residues long. The CDR3 DNA follows: TGTGCCAGCAGTTTATCGGTAGAGGGCACCGGGGAGCTGTTTTTT. Translated, it gives CASSLSVEGTGELFF.

In this sample, this clonotype turned up a few times. This chain connects TRBV27 to TRBJ1-1, with 7 positions matching TRBD1. The CDR3 is 15 amino acids. V dropped 6 bases and J dropped 5; count of bases not matched to a gene: 12. Germline V gives CDR1 MNHEY, CDR2 SMNVEV (reference sequence). CDR3 bases: TGTGCCAGCAGGATGGACGGGACAGCGGGGACTGAAGCTTTCTTT. Its translation is CASRMDGTAGTEAFF.

The genes are TRBV29-1 and TRBJ2-2, with D perhaps matching TRBD2 (5 bases). CDR1 and CDR2 (germline): SQVTM, ANQGSEA. V was trimmed by 7 bases and J by 6 bases, leaving 18 bases between them. The CDR3 covers 14 residues. The CDR3 DNA reads as TGCAGCGCCCGGGGTGGCGCGACGGCCGGGGAGCTGTTTTTT. Encoded protein: CSARGGATAGELFF.

The chain combines TRBV29-1 with TRBJ2-2; 7 bases are shared with TRBD1. Germline trimming cut 4 bases from V and 0 bases from J; bases unmatched to any gene: 2. The CDR3 has 14 residues. Germline assignment: CDR1 SQVTM and CDR2 ANQGSEA. CDR3 region: CSVGQGANTGELFF. For the CDR3, the DNA is TGCAGCGTTGGGCAGGGGGCGAACACCGGGGAGCTGTTTTTT.

J is TRBJ2-5 and V is TRBV20-1; the D gene is possibly TRBD1 (6 bases). The CDR3 runs 16 residues. CDR1 DFQATT and CDR2 SNEGSKA come from the germline V gene (reference sequence). V was shortened by 6 bases and J by 1 base, with 21 bases between the two germline ends. The CDR3 here is CSALDYRAGAQETQYF. The CDR3 region has the DNA TGCAGTGCCCTTGACTACAGGGCAGGGGCCCAAGAGACCCAGTACTTC.

This chain uses TRBV27 with TRBJ2-6; D is possibly TRBD2 (5 bases). Trimming stripped 7 bases from V and 2 bases from J, with 6 bases between. The CDR3 is 13 amino acids. The V gene's germline CDR1 is MNHEY and CDR2 SMNVEV (reference sequence). The chain's CDR3 is CASTGTGANVLTF. The CDR3 DNA is TGTGCCAGCACCGGGACTGGGGCCAACGTCCTGACTTTC.

V is TRBV5-5 and J is TRBJ2-3; D is undetermined. From germline, CDR1 is SGHKS and CDR2 YYEKEE (reference sequence). V was shortened by 3 bases and J by 5 bases, with 13 bases between the two germline ends. The CDR3 covers 14 residues. The CDR3 coding sequence is TGTGCCAGCAGCTCCTCAGGATTAGAAGATACGCAGTATTTT. This encodes CASSSSGLEDTQYF.

The V call is TRBV29-1, the J call TRBJ1-2, with 9 bases matching TRBD1. J gave up 2 bases and V 7 bases, and 5 bases lay outside the gene matches. Germline loops: CDR1 SQVTM, CDR2 ANQGSEA. This CDR3 contains 13 residues. This CDR3 is CSAGQGSNYGYTF. CDR3 DNA: TGCAGCGCTGGACAGGGGAGCAACTATGGCTACACCTTC.

The chain recombines TRBV29-1 with TRBJ1-1, with 7 positions matching TRBD1. CDR3 length: 14 residues. CDR1 and CDR2 from the germline V gene are SQVTM and ANQGSEA. With 6 bases clipped from V and 0 bases from J, the junction kept 7 bases outside the gene matches. CDR3 sequence reads: CSVDRAGMNTEAFF. CDR3 nucleotide sequence: TGCAGCGTAGACAGGGCTGGAATGAACACTGAAGCTTTCTTT.

CDR3 amino acids: CASSLNAGQPQHF. The CDR3 DNA follows: TGTGCCAGCAGTTTAAACGCCGGTCAGCCCCAGCATTTT. The rearrangement joins TRBV27 to TRBJ1-5; no firm D call. This CDR3 has 13 amino acids. Trimming removed 2 bases at V and 6 bases at J, with 8 bases between. Per germline, CDR1 MNHEY and CDR2 SMNVEV (reference sequence).

The V and J genes are TRBV20-1 and TRBJ2-1; 9 positions match TRBD1. Germline V gives CDR1 DFQATT, CDR2 SNEGSKA (reference sequence). The V gene end was trimmed by 3 bases and the J gene end by 4 bases; junction bases not matched to a gene: 7. The CDR3 extends over 15 amino acids. CDR3 sequence: CSASGGQGSYNEQFF. CDR3 coding DNA: TGCAGTGCTAGTGGGGGACAGGGAAGTTACAATGAGCAGTTCTTC.

The chain carries TRBV10-3 and TRBJ2-7, with a tentative D call TRBD1 (5 bases). This CDR3 is built from 15 residues. Germline-derived CDR1 and CDR2 are ENHRY and SYGVKD. With 4 bases removed from V and 2 bases from J, the gap between germline ends came to 15 bases. As DNA, the CDR3 is TGTGCCATCAGTGGGGGCAAGGGGCGGACCTACGAGCAGTACTTC. Amino acids: CAISGGKGRTYEQYF.

This chain links TRBV29-1 with TRBJ2-5; the D is unclear. Germline V gene lookup returns CDR1 SQVTM and CDR2 ANQGSEA. The CDR3 spans 12 residues. The V end was cut by 4 bases, the J end by 4 bases, with 10 bases between. CDR3 in amino acids: CSVGSGIETQYF. The CDR3 DNA is TGCAGCGTTGGTTCTGGGATAGAGACCCAGTACTTC.

This clonotype is a singleton in its sample. The chain recombines TRBV7-2 with TRBJ2-3, with D possibly being TRBD2 (6 bases). From germline, CDR1 is SGHTA and CDR2 FQGNSA. The V gene lost 6 bases and the J gene lost 6 bases, with 19 bases spanning the gap. The CDR3 loop spans 15 amino acids. The CDR3 nucleotides are TGTGCCAGCAGTTCCCTTGGAGGGAGGATGGATACGCAGTATTTT. This encodes CASSSLGGRMDTQYF.

The chain joins TRBV5-4 to TRBJ1-1, with TRBD1 identical over 7 bases. CDR3 length: 16 amino acids. CDR1 is SGHNT, CDR2 YYREEE, per germline (reference sequence). V dropped 0 bases and J dropped 1; count of bases not matched to a gene: 6. In DNA, the CDR3 is TGTGCCAGCAGCTTGGATCCGCCAGGGGGGAACACTGAAGCTTTCTTT. It translates to CASSLDPPGGNTEAFF.

CDR3 amino acids: CSVEEGTGAYNEQFF. The CDR3 DNA reads as TGCAGCGTTGAAGAAGGGACAGGAGCCTACAATGAGCAGTTCTTC. J is TRBJ2-1 and V is TRBV29-1; the match to TRBD1 covers 8 bases. Trimming took 0 bases from V and 2 from J; bases not matched to a gene: 3. There are 15 residues in the CDR3. Germline lookup yields CDR1 SQVTM and CDR2 ANQGSEA.

This chain connects TRBV5-8 to TRBJ1-2; D gene ambiguous. The V and J ends lost 0 bases and 3 bases respectively, with 6 bases between them. The CDR3 is 13 residues long. In germline, CDR1 is SGHTS, CDR2 YDEGEE. CDR3 nucleotide sequence: TGTGCCAGCAGCTTGGGGCTCTACTATGGCTACACCTTC. Encoded protein: CASSLGLYYGYTF.

This sequence joins TRBV12-3 or TRBV12-4 and TRBJ2-5; D call uncertain. The V gene lost 6 bases and the J gene lost 5 bases, with 19 bases spanning the gap. This CDR3 contains 15 residues. The CDR3 is CASSAGTVRHETQYF. The CDR3, as DNA: TGTGCCAGCAGCGCCGGTACCGTACGGCACGAGACCCAGTACTTC.

This chain joins TRBV6-5 and TRBJ2-7; TRBD1 or TRBD2 may be the D gene (6 bases each). The V and J ends lost 5 bases and 0 bases respectively, with 17 bases between them. The germline V gene has CDR1 MNHEY and CDR2 SVGAGI. This CDR3 has 16 amino acids. For the CDR3, the DNA is TGTGCCAGCAGTGAATGGGGGGCGGGCCTCTCCTACGAGCAGTACTTC. Translation gives CASSEWGAGLSYEQYF.

This clonotype was picked up one time. This sequence joins TRBV29-1 and TRBJ2-7, with TRBD2 identical over 7 bases. Germline lookup yields CDR1 SQVTM and CDR2 ANQGSEA. CDR3 size: 14 residues. Losses at the gene ends were 3 bases for V and 3 bases for J; bases not matched to a gene: 8. CDR3 bases: TGCAGCGTTGATGGCACTAGCGCGGGCTACGAGCAGTACTTC. This translates into CSVDGTSAGYEQYF.